This T cell receptor (beta chain) was recovered during a study of T cell responses to AZD1222 COVID-19 vaccine. Germline V lookup: CDR1 SGHTA, CDR2 FQGNSA. V was trimmed by 5 bases and J by 1 base, leaving 11 bases between them. The CDR3 extends over 14 amino acids. Data came from immunoSEQ multiplex PCR; TCRdb stores just in-frame clones and leaves some out. The profile covers roughly 200,000 clones, with roughly 92% appearing a single time and 1.7% taken by the ten largest. Combined were second doses at about 4 or about 12 weeks. This clonotype originated in an adult who received the AZD1222 COVID-19 vaccine. This sample comprised peripheral blood, obtained 28 days after the second AZD1222 dose. The chain combines TRBV7-2 with TRBJ1-1; D is ambiguous. CDR3 protein: CASSPREGNTEAFF. CDR3 DNA: TGTGCCAGCAGCCCTCGCGAGGGGAACACTGAAGCTTTCTTT.